Sequencing of this T cell receptor beta chain was carried out in a study of T cell responses to AZD1222 COVID-19 vaccine. Study conclusions and caveats: Donor demographics were predominantly white British with a female majority; clonal diversity may be underestimated.

Germline CDR1 is SQVTM and CDR2 is ANQGSEA. The CDR3 is 13 amino acids. Deletions cut 6 bases from V and 8 bases from J, with 14 bases between. TCRdb's table, derived via immunoSEQ multiplex PCR, lists solely in-frame clones and lacks some. Here the sample spans more than 140,000 clones, about 92% being singletons. Regarding this clone: What it binds is unknown.

This sample comprised peripheral blood, obtained on day 0 of MenACWY control vaccination. The receptor comes from an adult in good health. V usage is TRBV29-1 and J usage is TRBJ1-6; D is uncertain. In nucleotides, the CDR3 is TGCAGCGTCGCGAGGAACAGCGATTCACCCCTCCACTTT. It yields the protein CSVARNSDSPLHF.